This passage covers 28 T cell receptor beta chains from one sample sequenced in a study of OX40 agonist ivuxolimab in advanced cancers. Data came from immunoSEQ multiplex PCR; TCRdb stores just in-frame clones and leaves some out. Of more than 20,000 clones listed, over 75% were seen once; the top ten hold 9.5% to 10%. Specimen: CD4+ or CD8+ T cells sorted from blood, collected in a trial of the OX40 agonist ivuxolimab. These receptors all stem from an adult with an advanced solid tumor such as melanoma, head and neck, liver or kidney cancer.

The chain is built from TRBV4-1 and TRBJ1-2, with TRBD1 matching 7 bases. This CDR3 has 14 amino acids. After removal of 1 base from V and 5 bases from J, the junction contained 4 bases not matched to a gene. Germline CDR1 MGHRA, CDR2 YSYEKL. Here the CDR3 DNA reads TGCGCCAGCAGCCAAGGCGCAGGGGGATATGGCTACACCTTC. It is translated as CASSQGAGGYGYTF.

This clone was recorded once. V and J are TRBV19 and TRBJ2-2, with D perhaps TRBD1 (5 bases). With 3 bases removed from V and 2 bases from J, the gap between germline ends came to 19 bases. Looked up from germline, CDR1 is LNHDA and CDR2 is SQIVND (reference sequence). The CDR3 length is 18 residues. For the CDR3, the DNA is TGTGCCAGTAGTATTTGGGGCAGGGTTGGGGAAAACACCGGGGAGCTGTTTTTT. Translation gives CASSIWGRVGENTGELFF.

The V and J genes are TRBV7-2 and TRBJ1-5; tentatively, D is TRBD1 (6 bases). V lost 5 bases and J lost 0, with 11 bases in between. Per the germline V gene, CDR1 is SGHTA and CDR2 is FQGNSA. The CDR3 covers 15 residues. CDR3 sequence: CASSPGGASNQPQHF. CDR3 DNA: TGTGCCAGCAGCCCGGGGGGGGCTAGCAATCAGCCCCAGCATTTT.

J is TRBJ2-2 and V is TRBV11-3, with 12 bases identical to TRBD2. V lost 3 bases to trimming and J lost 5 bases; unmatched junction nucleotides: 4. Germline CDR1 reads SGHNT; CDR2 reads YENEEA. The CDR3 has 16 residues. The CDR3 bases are TGTGCCAGCAGCTTGACTAGCGGGAGTAGTACCGGGGAGCTGTTTTTT. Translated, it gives CASSLTSGSSTGELFF.

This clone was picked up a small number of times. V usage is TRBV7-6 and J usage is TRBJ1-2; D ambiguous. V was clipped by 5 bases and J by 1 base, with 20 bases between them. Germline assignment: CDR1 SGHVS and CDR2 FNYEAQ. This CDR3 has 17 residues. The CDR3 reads CASSPLFAGGRNYGYTF. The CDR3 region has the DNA TGTGCCAGCAGCCCTTTGTTCGCTGGCGGTCGTAACTATGGCTACACCTTC.

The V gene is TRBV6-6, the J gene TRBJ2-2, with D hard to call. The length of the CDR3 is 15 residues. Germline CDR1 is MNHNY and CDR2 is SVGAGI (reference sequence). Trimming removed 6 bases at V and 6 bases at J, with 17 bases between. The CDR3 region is CASSRLDRNAGELFF. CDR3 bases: TGTGCCAGCAGCCGCCTGGACCGAAACGCCGGGGAGCTGTTTTTT.

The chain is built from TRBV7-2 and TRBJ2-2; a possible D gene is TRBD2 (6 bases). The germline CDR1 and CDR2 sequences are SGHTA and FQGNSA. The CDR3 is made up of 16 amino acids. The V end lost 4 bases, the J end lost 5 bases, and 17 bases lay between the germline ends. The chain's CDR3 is CASSSPRGGTTGELFF. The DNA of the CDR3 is TGTGCCAGCAGCTCCCCTCGGGGAGGAACTACCGGGGAGCTGTTTTTT.

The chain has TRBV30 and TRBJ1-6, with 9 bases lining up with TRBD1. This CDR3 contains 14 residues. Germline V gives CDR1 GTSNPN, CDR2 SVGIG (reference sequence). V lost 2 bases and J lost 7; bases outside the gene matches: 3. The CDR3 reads CAWSQTGGNSPLHF. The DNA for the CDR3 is TGTGCCTGGAGTCAGACAGGGGGGAATTCACCCCTCCACTTT.

The CDR3 bases are TGTGCCAGCAGCAGGGGGACTAGCGGGTACAATGAGCAGTTCTTC. Its protein is CASSRGTSGYNEQFF. The chain combines TRBV7-7 with TRBJ2-1; 12 nucleotides align to TRBD2. In germline, CDR1 is SSHAT, CDR2 FNYEAQ (reference sequence). V lost 5 bases to trimming and J lost 4 bases; unmatched junction nucleotides: 3. The CDR3 totals 15 residues. The whole variable domain, remainder taken from reference TRBV7-7 and TRBJ2-1, is GAGVSQSPRYKVTKRGQDVTLRCDPISSHATLYWYQQALGQGPEFLTYFNYEAQPDKSGLPSDRFSAERPEGSISTLTIQRTEQRDSAMYRCASSRGTSGYNEQFFGPGTRLTVL.

The CDR3 nucleotides are TGTGCCAGCTCTAGGGACAGCAGCTCCTACGAGCAGTACTTC. As protein: CASSRDSSSYEQYF. The chain uses TRBV6-5 and TRBJ2-7; TRBD1 agrees at 7 bases. Germline values: CDR1 MNHEY, CDR2 SVGAGI. The V gene end was trimmed by 8 bases and the J gene end by 0 bases; junction bases not matched to a gene: 7. The CDR3 contains 14 residues.

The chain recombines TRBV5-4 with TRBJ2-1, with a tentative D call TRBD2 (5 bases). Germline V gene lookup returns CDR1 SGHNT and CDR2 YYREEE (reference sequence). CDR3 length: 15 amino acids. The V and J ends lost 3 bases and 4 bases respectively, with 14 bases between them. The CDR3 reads CASSSGLGLYNEQFF. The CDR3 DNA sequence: TGTGCCAGCAGCTCCGGATTAGGACTTTACAATGAGCAGTTCTTC.

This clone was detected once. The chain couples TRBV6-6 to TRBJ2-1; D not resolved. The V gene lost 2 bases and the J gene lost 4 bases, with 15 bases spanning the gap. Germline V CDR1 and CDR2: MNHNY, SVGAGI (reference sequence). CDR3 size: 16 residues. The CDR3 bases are TGTGCCAGCAGTTACCAAGCGCCCAGCGATTACAATGAGCAGTTCTTC. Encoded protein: CASSYQAPSDYNEQFF.

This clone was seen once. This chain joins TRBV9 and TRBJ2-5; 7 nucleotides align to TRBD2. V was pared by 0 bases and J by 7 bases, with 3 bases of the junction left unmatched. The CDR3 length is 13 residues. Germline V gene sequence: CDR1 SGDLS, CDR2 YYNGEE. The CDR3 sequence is CASSVDPGGTQYF. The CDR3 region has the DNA TGTGCCAGCAGCGTAGATCCGGGGGGGACCCAGTACTTC. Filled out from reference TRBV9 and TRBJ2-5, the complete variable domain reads DSGVTQTPKHLITATGQRVTLRCSPRSGDLSVYWYQQSLDQGLQFLIQYYNGEERAKGNILERFSAQQFPDLHSELNLSSLELGDSALYFCASSVDPGGTQYFGPGTRLLVL.

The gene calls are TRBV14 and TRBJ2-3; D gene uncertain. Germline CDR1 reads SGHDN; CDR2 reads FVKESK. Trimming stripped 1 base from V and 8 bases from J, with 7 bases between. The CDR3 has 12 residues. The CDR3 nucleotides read TGTGCCAGCAGCCAAGGGAGTGGTACGCAGTATTTT. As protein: CASSQGSGTQYF.

CDR3 residues: CATSREPTYSGNTIYF. The CDR3 nucleotides are TGTGCCACCAGCAGAGAGCCCACCTACTCTGGAAACACCATATATTTT. The chain couples TRBV15 to TRBJ1-3; D remains ambiguous. CDR1 is LNHNV, CDR2 YYDKDF, per germline (reference sequence). V was clipped by 0 bases and J by 0 bases, with 9 bases between them. The CDR3 spans 16 residues.

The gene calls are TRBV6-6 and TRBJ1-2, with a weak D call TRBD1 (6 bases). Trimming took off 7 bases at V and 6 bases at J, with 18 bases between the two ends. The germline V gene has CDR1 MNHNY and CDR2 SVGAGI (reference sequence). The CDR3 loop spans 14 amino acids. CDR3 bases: TGTGCCAGCACTCCGCACGGGGGCAGGGATGGCTACACCTTC. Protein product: CASTPHGGRDGYTF.

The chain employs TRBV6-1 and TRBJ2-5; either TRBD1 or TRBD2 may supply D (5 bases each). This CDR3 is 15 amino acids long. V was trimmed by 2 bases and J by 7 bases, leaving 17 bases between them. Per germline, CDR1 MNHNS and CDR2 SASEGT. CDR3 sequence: CASSESLGVLGTQYF. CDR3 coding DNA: TGTGCCAGCAGTGAATCTTTGGGGGTACTCGGGACCCAGTACTTC.

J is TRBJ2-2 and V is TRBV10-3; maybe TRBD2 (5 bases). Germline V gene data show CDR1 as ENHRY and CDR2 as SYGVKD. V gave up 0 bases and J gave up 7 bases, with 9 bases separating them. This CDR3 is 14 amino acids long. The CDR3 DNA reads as TGTGCCATCAGTGAGTCGGTAGGGAGCGGGGAGCTGTTTTTT. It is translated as CAISESVGSGELFF.

CDR3 nucleotides: TGCGCCAGCAGCCAACCCAGACTAGCCCTCCCACTCTACAATGAGCAGTTCTTC. It yields the protein CASSQPRLALPLYNEQFF. The genes are TRBV4-1 and TRBJ2-1, with 7 positions matching TRBD2. Germline CDR1 MGHRA, CDR2 YSYEKL. This CDR3 has 18 residues. V was clipped by 2 bases and J by 3 bases; unmatched bases: 13.

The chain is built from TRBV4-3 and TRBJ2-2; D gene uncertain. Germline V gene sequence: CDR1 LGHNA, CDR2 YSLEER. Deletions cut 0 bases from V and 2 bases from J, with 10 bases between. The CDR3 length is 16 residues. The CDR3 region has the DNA TGCGCCAGCAGCCAAGATTACGTCATCAACACCGGGGAGCTGTTTTTT. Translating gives CASSQDYVINTGELFF.

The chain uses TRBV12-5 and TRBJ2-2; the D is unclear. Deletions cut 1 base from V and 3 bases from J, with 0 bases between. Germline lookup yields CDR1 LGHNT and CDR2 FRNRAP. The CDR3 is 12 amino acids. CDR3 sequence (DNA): TGTGCTAGTGGTTTGGACACCGGGGAGCTGTTTTTT. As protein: CASGLDTGELFF.

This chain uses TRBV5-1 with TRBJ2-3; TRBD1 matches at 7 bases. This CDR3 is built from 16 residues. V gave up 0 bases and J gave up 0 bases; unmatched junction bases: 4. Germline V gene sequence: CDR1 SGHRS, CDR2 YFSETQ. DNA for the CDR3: TGCGCCAGCAGCTTGGGGACAGGATCAAGCACAGATACGCAGTATTTT. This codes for CASSLGTGSSTDTQYF.

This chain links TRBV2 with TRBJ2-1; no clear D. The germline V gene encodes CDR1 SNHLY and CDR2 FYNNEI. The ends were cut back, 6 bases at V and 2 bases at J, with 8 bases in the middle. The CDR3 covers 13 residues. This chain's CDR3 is CASRTWAYNEQFF. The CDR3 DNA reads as TGTGCCAGCAGAACCTGGGCCTACAATGAGCAGTTCTTC.

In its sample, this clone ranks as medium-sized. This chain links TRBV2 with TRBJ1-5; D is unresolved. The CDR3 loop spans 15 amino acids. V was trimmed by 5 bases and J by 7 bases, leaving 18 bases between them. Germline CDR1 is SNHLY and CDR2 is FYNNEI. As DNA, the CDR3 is TGTGCCAGCAGTTTCCTGGACGACGAGGGACAGCCCCAGCATTTT. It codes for CASSFLDDEGQPQHF.

In DNA, the CDR3 is TGCGCCAGCAGCTTTTCCGGGACAGGGTTGGCCGGGGAGCTGTTTTTT. Its translation: CASSFSGTGLAGELFF. J is TRBJ2-2 and V is TRBV5-1; TRBD1 aligns across 9 bases. Trimming cost V 2 bases and J 6 bases; bases outside gene matches: 8. Per germline, CDR1 SGHRS and CDR2 YFSETQ. The CDR3 loop spans 16 amino acids.

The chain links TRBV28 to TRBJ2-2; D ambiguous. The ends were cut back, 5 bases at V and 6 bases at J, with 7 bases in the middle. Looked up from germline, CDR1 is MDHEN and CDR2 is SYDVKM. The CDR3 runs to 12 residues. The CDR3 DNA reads TGTGCCAGCAGTGCCCTCCCCGGGGAGCTGTTTTTT. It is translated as CASSALPGELFF. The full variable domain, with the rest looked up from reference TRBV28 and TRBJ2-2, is DVKVTQSSRYLVKRTGEKVFLECVQDMDHENMFWYRQDPGLGLRLIYFSYDVKMKEKGDIPEGYSVSREKKERFSLILESASTNQTSMYLCASSALPGELFFGEGSRLTVL.

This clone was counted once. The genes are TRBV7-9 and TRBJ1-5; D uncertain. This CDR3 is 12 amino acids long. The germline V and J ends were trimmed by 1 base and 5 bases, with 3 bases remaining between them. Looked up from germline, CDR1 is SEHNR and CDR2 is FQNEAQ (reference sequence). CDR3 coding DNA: TGTGCCAGCAGCTTAGACGATCAGCCCCAGCATTTT. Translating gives CASSLDDQPQHF. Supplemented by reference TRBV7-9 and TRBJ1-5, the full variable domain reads DTGVSQNPRHKITKRGQNVTFRCDPISEHNRLYWYRQTLGQGPEFLTYFQNEAQLEKSRLLSDRFSAERPKGSFSTLEIQRTEQGDSAMYLCASSLDDQPQHFGDGTRLSIL.

The CDR3 region has the DNA TGTGCCAGCAGCCCCTCCTGGGGCGGGGAGCTGTTTTTT. Residues: CASSPSWGGELFF. V gene TRBV9 combines with J gene TRBJ2-2; D remains unclear. The V end lost 4 bases, the J end lost 7 bases, and 11 bases lay between the germline ends. The CDR3 sequence is 13 residues long. Looked up from germline, CDR1 is SGDLS and CDR2 is YYNGEE. Variable domain in full (rest from reference TRBV9 and TRBJ2-2): DSGVTQTPKHLITATGQRVTLRCSPRSGDLSVYWYQQSLDQGLQFLIQYYNGEERAKGNILERFSAQQFPDLHSELNLSSLELGDSALYFCASSPSWGGELFFGEGSRLTVL.